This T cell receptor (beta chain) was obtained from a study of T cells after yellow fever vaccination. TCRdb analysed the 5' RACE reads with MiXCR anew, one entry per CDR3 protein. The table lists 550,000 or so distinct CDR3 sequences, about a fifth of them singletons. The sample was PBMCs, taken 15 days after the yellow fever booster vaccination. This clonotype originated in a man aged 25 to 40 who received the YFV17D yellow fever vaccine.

The CDR3 here is CASSQGTSNAETQYF. The CDR3 nucleotides read TGTGCCAGCAGCCAAGGGACATCCAACGCAGAGACCCAGTACTTC. The chain is built from TRBV3-1 and TRBJ2-5; tentative D call: TRBD1 (5 bases). Trimming took off 1 base at V and 4 bases at J, with 13 bases between the two ends. The CDR3 consists of 15 residues. CDR1 is LGHDT, CDR2 YNNKEL, per germline (reference sequence).